The sequence of this T cell receptor (beta chain) was determined in a study of shared clonotypes between healthy human individuals. About the study: The donors, a couple of women and a few men, were aged 18 to 49.

V lost 0 bases to trimming and J lost 0 bases, with 5 bases between them. The CDR3 runs to 14 residues. The germline V gene encodes CDR1 LGHNA and CDR2 YNFKEQ. A remark on this clone: Its antigen is as yet unknown.

Study-wide points: Only blood was sampled, and tissue TCR repertoires likely differ from blood ones.

Sequencing used immunoSEQ multiplex PCR; TCRdb keeps in-frame clones, though not all of them. The repertoire holds hundreds of thousands of clones, with around three quarters as singletons. The clonotype comes from a middle-aged woman in good health. Some clones in this sample may be carry-over from other donors' samples. The chain carries TRBV4-2 and TRBJ1-1, with D unresolved. Sequenced material: PBMCs. The CDR3 is CASSQDRVNTEAFF. CDR3 in DNA: TGTGCCAGCAGCCAAGATAGGGTGAACACTGAAGCTTTCTTT.